Listed below are T cell receptor beta chains from one sample, sequenced in a study of cytomegalovirus exposure and HLA in healthy donors. Measured with immunoSEQ multiplex PCR; TCRdb has only the in-frame clones, and not every one. The sample carries roughly 120,000 clones, 75% to 80% recorded once. The sample taken for sequencing was PBMCs. These receptors originate from a man aged 40-49 years in good health and CMV-seronegative. Each CDR3 is given with its conserved first and last residue. D genes are given only for firm matches. Some rows have no size entry. The others give once, few or many, or a class for an expanded clone.

J gene: TRBJ1-5; clone size: .; V gene: TRBV7-2; CDR3 length: 13; D gene: .; CDR3 DNA: TGTGCCAGCAGCACAAGGAGGGATCAGCCCCAGCATTTT; CDR3 protein: CASSTRRDQPQHF
J gene: TRBJ2-6; clone size: .; V gene: TRBV10-3; CDR3 length: 18; D gene: .; CDR3 DNA: TGTGCCATCAGTGAGCCCCCTGGACAGTCTTCTGGGGCCAACGTCCTGACTTTC; CDR3 protein: CAISEPPGQSSGANVLTF
J gene: TRBJ2-3; clone size: .; V gene: TRBV7-2; CDR3 length: 16; D gene: TRBD1; CDR3 DNA: TGTGCCAGCAGCCCCCTACAGGGGGCGCGTTCGGATACGCAGTATTTT; CDR3 protein: CASSPLQGARSDTQYF
J gene: TRBJ1-5; clone size: .; V gene: TRBV7-9; CDR3 length: 13; D gene: .; CDR3 DNA: TGTTCCAGCAGCTTAGGGGGGGATCAGCCCCAGCATTTT; CDR3 protein: CSSSLGGDQPQHF
J gene: TRBJ2-1; clone size: once; V gene: TRBV7-3; CDR3 length: 15; D gene: .; CDR3 DNA: TGTGCCAGCACGAGCGGGCCTGAATCCTACAATGAGCAGTTCTTC; CDR3 protein: CASTSGPESYNEQFF
J gene: TRBJ1-4; clone size: .; V gene: TRBV27; CDR3 length: 13; D gene: .; CDR3 DNA: TGTGCCAGCAGTTCGACACCTGGGGAAAAACTGTTTTTT; CDR3 protein: CASSSTPGEKLFF
J gene: TRBJ1-1; clone size: .; V gene: TRBV7-9; CDR3 length: 12; D gene: .; CDR3 DNA: TGTGCCAGCAGCTCATGGACAGTCGAAGCTTTCTTT; CDR3 protein: CASSSWTVEAFF
J gene: TRBJ2-7; clone size: once; V gene: TRBV5-8; CDR3 length: 16; D gene: TRBD2; CDR3 DNA: TGTGCCAGCAGCTTGTTCGGGGGGAAGGGAGGGACCGAGCAGTACTTC; CDR3 protein: CASSLFGGKGGTEQYF
J gene: TRBJ2-7; clone size: .; V gene: TRBV18; CDR3 length: 13; D gene: .; CDR3 DNA: TGTGCCAGCTCACCGGCAGGGATGTACGAGCAGTACTTC; CDR3 protein: CASSPAGMYEQYF
J gene: TRBJ2-2; clone size: few; V gene: TRBV4-3; CDR3 length: 15; D gene: .; CDR3 DNA: TGCGCCAGCAGCCAAGAACTTCTCAACACCGGGGAGCTGTTTTTT; CDR3 protein: CASSQELLNTGELFF
J gene: TRBJ2-7; clone size: .; V gene: TRBV5-5; CDR3 length: 16; D gene: .; CDR3 DNA: TGTGCCAGCAGCCCCATATGGCGGGCGAGCTCCTACGAGCAGTACTTC; CDR3 protein: CASSPIWRASSYEQYF
J gene: TRBJ2-3; clone size: .; V gene: TRBV27; CDR3 length: 14; D gene: .; CDR3 DNA: TGTGCCAGCAGTTTCCAGGGTTTGTCAGATACGCAGTATTTT; CDR3 protein: CASSFQGLSDTQYF
J gene: TRBJ2-2; clone size: .; V gene: TRBV7-6; CDR3 length: 16; D gene: TRBD1; CDR3 DNA: TGTGCCAGCACCCGGCGCGGGACAGGGTTTACCGGGGAGCTGTTTTTT; CDR3 protein: CASTRRGTGFTGELFF
J gene: TRBJ1-2; clone size: once; V gene: TRBV9; CDR3 length: 15; D gene: .; CDR3 DNA: TGTGCCAGCAGCACCCCAGGAAGATCCCCGGAAGGCTACACCTTC; CDR3 protein: CASSTPGRSPEGYTF
J gene: TRBJ2-2; clone size: .; V gene: TRBV7-6; CDR3 length: 16; D gene: TRBD2; CDR3 DNA: TGTGCCAGCGCATCCCCCGCGCTAGCGGGGACCGGGGAGCTGTTTTTT; CDR3 protein: CASASPALAGTGELFF
J gene: TRBJ1-6; clone size: .; V gene: TRBV16; CDR3 length: 16; D gene: .; CDR3 DNA: TGTGCCAGCAGCCCCGTCATGAGCTCCTATAATTCACCCCTCCACTTT; CDR3 protein: CASSPVMSSYNSPLHF
J gene: TRBJ1-1; clone size: .; V gene: TRBV4-1; CDR3 length: 15; D gene: .; CDR3 DNA: TGCGCCAGCAGCCGTGGGGGGACCCTTCTTAGTGAAGCTTTCTTT; CDR3 protein: CASSRGGTLLSEAFF
J gene: TRBJ2-5; clone size: .; V gene: TRBV7-9; CDR3 length: 15; D gene: .; CDR3 DNA: TGTGCCAGCAGGTTGGCTTCGGGGATAGGAGAGACCCAGTACTTC; CDR3 protein: CASRLASGIGETQYF
J gene: TRBJ2-3; clone size: few; V gene: TRBV6-4; CDR3 length: 14; D gene: .; CDR3 DNA: TGTGCCAGCAGTGAGGCGGCATACACAGATACGCAGTATTTT; CDR3 protein: CASSEAAYTDTQYF
J gene: TRBJ1-1; clone size: few; V gene: TRBV6-6; CDR3 length: 13; D gene: .; CDR3 DNA: TGTGCCAGCAGTTACATCAGGGACACTGAAGCTTTCTTT; CDR3 protein: CASSYIRDTEAFF
J gene: TRBJ1-4; clone size: .; V gene: TRBV27; CDR3 length: 16; D gene: .; CDR3 DNA: TGTGCCAGCAGTCCCTCCCAGCCGCGGGGAAATGAAAAACTGTTTTTT; CDR3 protein: CASSPSQPRGNEKLFF
J gene: TRBJ2-3; clone size: .; V gene: TRBV7-2; CDR3 length: 15; D gene: .; CDR3 DNA: TGTGCCAGCAGCTTATCAGGCAGTTTCACAGATACGCAGTATTTT; CDR3 protein: CASSLSGSFTDTQYF
J gene: TRBJ2-7; clone size: .; V gene: TRBV7-9; CDR3 length: 14; D gene: TRBD2; CDR3 DNA: TGTGCCAGCAGCTTTATTCTCGGGGGGAGCGAGCAGTACTTC; CDR3 protein: CASSFILGGSEQYF
J gene: TRBJ1-2; clone size: .; V gene: TRBV4-1; CDR3 length: 14; D gene: .; CDR3 DNA: TGCGCCAGCAGCCCTACCGGTGCTAACTATGGCTACACCTTC; CDR3 protein: CASSPTGANYGYTF
J gene: TRBJ1-5; clone size: .; V gene: TRBV21-1; CDR3 length: 14; D gene: .; CDR3 DNA: TGTGCCAGCAGCAAAGTTTCCGGGGAACAGCCCCAGCATTTT; CDR3 protein: CASSKVSGEQPQHF
J gene: TRBJ2-7; clone size: .; V gene: TRBV30; CDR3 length: 11; D gene: .; CDR3 DNA: TGTGCCTGGAGCGGACAGTACGAGCAGTACTTC; CDR3 protein: CAWSGQYEQYF
J gene: TRBJ2-7; clone size: .; V gene: TRBV2; CDR3 length: 16; D gene: TRBD1; CDR3 DNA: TGTGCCAGCAGTTTACAGGGGGCCTGGGGGCGCTACGAGCAGTACTTC; CDR3 protein: CASSLQGAWGRYEQYF
J gene: TRBJ1-2; clone size: .; V gene: TRBV5-1; CDR3 length: 18; D gene: TRBD1; CDR3 DNA: TGCGCCAGCAGCCTCCTACCCGGGACAGGGGGCGACCCGTATGGCTACACCTTC; CDR3 protein: CASSLLPGTGGDPYGYTF
J gene: TRBJ2-1; clone size: .; V gene: TRBV7-3; CDR3 length: 15; D gene: .; CDR3 DNA: TGTGCCAGCAGCACTACAGGAGTCTCCTACAATGAGCAGTTCTTC; CDR3 protein: CASSTTGVSYNEQFF
J gene: TRBJ2-5; clone size: .; V gene: TRBV29-1; CDR3 length: 12; D gene: .; CDR3 DNA: TGCAGCGTTGGTCAGAACGAAGAGACCCAGTACTTC; CDR3 protein: CSVGQNEETQYF
J gene: TRBJ1-4; clone size: .; V gene: TRBV18; CDR3 length: 15; D gene: .; CDR3 DNA: TGTGCCAGCTCACGGATACCGGGGGAAAGAGGAAAACTGTTTTTT; CDR3 protein: CASSRIPGERGKLFF
J gene: TRBJ1-4; clone size: .; V gene: TRBV6-6; CDR3 length: 16; D gene: TRBD1; CDR3 DNA: TGTGCCAGCAGTACGGACAGGGGGTATTCAAATGAAAAACTGTTTTTT; CDR3 protein: CASSTDRGYSNEKLFF
J gene: TRBJ1-2; clone size: .; V gene: TRBV27; CDR3 length: 13; D gene: TRBD1; CDR3 DNA: TGTGCCAGCAGAGGAACAGGGGGCTCTGGCTACACCTTC; CDR3 protein: CASRGTGGSGYTF
J gene: TRBJ2-1; clone size: .; V gene: TRBV5-4; CDR3 length: 15; D gene: TRBD2; CDR3 DNA: TGTGCCAGCAGCTTGACCACTAGCGGGGTTAGTGAGCAGTTCTTC; CDR3 protein: CASSLTTSGVSEQFF
J gene: TRBJ1-2; clone size: .; V gene: TRBV7-8; CDR3 length: 16; D gene: TRBD1; CDR3 DNA: TGTGCCAGCAGCTTAGAACCGGGACAGAAGCACTATGGCTACACCTTC; CDR3 protein: CASSLEPGQKHYGYTF
J gene: TRBJ1-1; clone size: .; V gene: TRBV7-3; CDR3 length: 13; D gene: TRBD1; CDR3 DNA: TGTGCCAGCAGCTTTCACAGGGGCACTGAAGCTTTCTTT; CDR3 protein: CASSFHRGTEAFF
J gene: TRBJ2-7; clone size: .; V gene: TRBV27; CDR3 length: 14; D gene: .; CDR3 DNA: TGTGCCAGCAGCCATACCGGGACTTCTTACGAGCAGTACTTC; CDR3 protein: CASSHTGTSYEQYF
J gene: TRBJ1-6; clone size: .; V gene: TRBV4-3; CDR3 length: 15; D gene: .; CDR3 DNA: TGCGCCAGCAGCCGACGGACAGACTATAATTCACCCCTCCACTTT; CDR3 protein: CASSRRTDYNSPLHF